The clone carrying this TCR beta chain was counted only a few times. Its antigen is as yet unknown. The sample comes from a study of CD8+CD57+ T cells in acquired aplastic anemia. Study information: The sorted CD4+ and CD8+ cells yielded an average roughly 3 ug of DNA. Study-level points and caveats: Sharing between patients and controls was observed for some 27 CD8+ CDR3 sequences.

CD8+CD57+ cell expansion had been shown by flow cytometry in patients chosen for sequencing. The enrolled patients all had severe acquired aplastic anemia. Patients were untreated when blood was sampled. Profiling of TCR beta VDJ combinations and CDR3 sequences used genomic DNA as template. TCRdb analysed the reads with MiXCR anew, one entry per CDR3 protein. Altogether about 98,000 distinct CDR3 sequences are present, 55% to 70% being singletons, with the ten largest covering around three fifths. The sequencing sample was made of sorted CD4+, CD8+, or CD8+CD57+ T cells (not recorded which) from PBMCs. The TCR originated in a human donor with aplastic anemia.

In DNA, the CDR3 is TGCAGTGCTAGACTTTCAGGAGGGGGAGATACGCAGTATTTT. Translating it yields CSARLSGGGDTQYF. The chain employs TRBV20-1 and TRBJ2-3; D tentatively fits TRBD1 or TRBD2 (6 bases each). Trimming removed 2 bases from V and 5 bases from J, with 14 bases in between. The CDR3 has 14 residues. CDR1 is DFQATT and CDR2 is SNEGSKA in the germline V gene (reference sequence).